This T cell receptor (beta chain) emerged from a study of T cells after yellow fever vaccination. In TCRdb, the 5' RACE reads were re-called with MiXCR into one record per CDR3 protein. The data show under 400,000 distinct CDR3 sequences, around 10% seen once. Per the germline V gene, CDR1 is MNHEY and CDR2 is SMNVEV (reference sequence). The V gene lost 5 bases and the J gene lost 0 bases, with 11 bases spanning the gap. This CDR3 is 15 amino acids long. The sequence was collected from a man aged 18 to 30 who received the YFV17D yellow fever vaccine. The source material was PBMCs, sampled on the day of the first yellow fever vaccination. The V call is TRBV27, the J call TRBJ1-3; D call uncertain. DNA of the CDR3: TGTGCCAGCAGTGTAAGCCTGAGCTCTGGAAACACCATATATTTT. This sequence encodes CASSVSLSSGNTIYF.